These 2 T cell receptor beta chains were sequenced from one sample in a study of prognosis after radiotherapy for stage I lung cancer. Two-round multiplex PCR on genomic DNA was the method by which TCR beta CDR3 was amplified. Primers (each specific to one TRBV or TRBJ gene) were used in first-round PCR. Each CDR3 protein gets one entry after TCRdb re-called the multiplex PCR reads with MiXCR. The sample has around 31,000 distinct CDR3 sequences; around 48% are singletons. The material was PBMCs, obtained before or after stereotactic body radiation therapy (not recorded which). The receptor source for this set is a donor at least 50 years old with non-small cell lung cancer.

CDR3 coding DNA: TGTGCCAGTAGTATAGTTGTAGATTACGGGAATAGCGGATCCTACGAGCAGTACTTC. Its translation is CASSIVVDYGNSGSYEQYF. The chain links TRBV19 to TRBJ2-7, with D possibly TRBD2 on 6 matching bases. Looked up from germline, CDR1 is LNHDA and CDR2 is SQIVND (reference sequence). This CDR3 contains 19 residues. V was trimmed by 1 base and J by 1 base, leaving 23 bases between them.

With respect to this clonotype: A read error likely explains this, since a far larger clone differs by one base. The CDR3 reads CASSASPGQGSPLHF. CDR3 sequence (DNA): TGTGCCAGCAGTGCATCCCCGGGACAGGGGTCACCCCTCCACTTT. The gene calls are TRBV6-8 and TRBJ1-6, with 10 positions matching TRBD1. CDR3 size: 15 residues. Germline values: CDR1 MNHGY, CDR2 SAAAGT. The V gene end was trimmed by 5 bases and the J gene end by 10 bases; junction bases not matched to a gene: 8.